The present entry profiles one T cell receptor beta chain with its context. The V gene lost 7 bases and the J gene lost 2 bases, with 14 bases spanning the gap. This CDR3 contains 14 residues. Germline CDR1 is MDHEN and CDR2 is SYDVKM. The data were obtained in a study of low-dose radiotherapy and immunotherapy resistance in tumors. TRAV and TRBV primers primed cDNA for both TCRalpha and TCRbeta. TCR amplification involved 20 to 25 PCR cycles with a constant-region primer and V-primer adapter. In vitro transcription amplified isolated mRNA. From the reads, TCRdb called clonotypes with MiXCR, one entry per CDR3 protein. The sample lists roughly 6,300 distinct CDR3 sequences, around 84% seen once, with over 4.5% in the top ten.

The rearrangement uses TRBV28 and TRBJ2-5; D is unclear. The sequence was obtained from a human donor with advanced metastatic prostate, ovarian, gallbladder or colorectal cancer (not recorded which). This table probably holds off-target reads from a library built for another chain. The CDR3 spells CASKVGGSQETQYF. The CDR3 DNA sequence: TGTGCCAGCAAAGTCGGCGGATCGCAAGAGACCCAGTACTTC. Drawing the rest from reference TRBV28 and TRBJ2-5, the complete variable domain is DVKVTQSSRYLVKRTGEKVFLECVQDMDHENMFWYRQDPGLGLRLIYFSYDVKMKEKGDIPEGYSVSREKKERFSLILESASTNQTSMYLCASKVGGSQETQYFGPGTRLLVL.